A single sample gave rise to the 28 T cell receptor beta chains below, sequenced in a study of T-cell memory formation after mild COVID-19. TCRdb independently ran MiXCR on the 5' RACE reads; one entry per CDR3 protein. The repertoire holds around 300,000 distinct CDR3 sequences, with approximately 15% as singletons. Sequenced input: PBMCs or a T cell subset sorted from them (not recorded which). These receptors originate from a man aged 18 to 29 who had mild COVID-19 (a few samples of this study predate the infection). Cell type and time point are not known.

This clonotype appeared a few times. The rearrangement joins TRBV6-5 to TRBJ2-7; TRBD2 aligns across 11 bases. Germline lookup yields CDR1 MNHEY and CDR2 SVGAGI. CDR3 length: 14 residues. The V segment lost 6 bases and the J segment 4 bases; nucleotides outside the gene matches: 5. The CDR3 DNA reads TGTGCCAGCAGGAGGACTAGCGGGCGTTACGAGCAGTACTTC. Translation gives CASRRTSGRYEQYF.

The chain has TRBV7-2 and TRBJ2-2, with a possible D match to TRBD1 (7 bases). V lost 1 base and J lost 7, with 13 bases in between. CDR3 length: 15 residues. Germline CDR1 and CDR2: SGHTA and FQGNSA. The CDR3 loop is CASSLGARGDGELFF. Written as DNA, the CDR3 is TGTGCCAGCAGCTTAGGTGCCAGGGGGGACGGGGAGCTGTTTTTT.

CDR3 protein: CASSFPGQESSGANVLTF. CDR3 DNA sequence: TGTGCCAGCAGTTTCCCGGGACAGGAGTCCTCTGGGGCCAACGTCCTGACTTTC. J is TRBJ2-6 and V is TRBV12-3 or TRBV12-4, with TRBD1 identical over 8 bases. Trimming removed 3 bases from V and 0 bases from J; junction bases left unmatched: 7. CDR3 size: 18 residues.

This rearrangement joins TRBV12-3 or TRBV12-4 to TRBJ1-1, with TRBD1 as a possible D gene (5 bases). Trimming pared 3 bases from V and 1 base from J, leaving 12 bases between. This CDR3 has 15 amino acids. The CDR3 protein is CASSFSPGPNTEAFF. The CDR3 coding sequence is TGTGCCAGCAGTTTCTCCCCGGGACCGAACACTGAAGCTTTCTTT.

The rearrangement uses TRBV15 and TRBJ2-7; D call uncertain. CDR1 and CDR2 (germline): LNHNV, YYDKDF (reference sequence). V lost 3 bases and J 6 bases, leaving 12 bases between the germline ends. This CDR3 has 13 residues. The CDR3 sequence: CATSSGRNFEQYV. In nucleotides, the CDR3 is TGTGCCACCAGCAGCGGACGTAATTTCGAGCAGTACGTC.

This clonotype was observed a handful of times. The chain's CDR3 is CASSGLDRAAGELFF. The CDR3 DNA reads TGCGCCAGCAGCGGGCTGGACAGGGCGGCCGGGGAGCTGTTTTTT. The chain recombines TRBV4-3 with TRBJ2-2; 8 bases are shared with TRBD1. The CDR3 has 15 residues. Germline V gives CDR1 LGHNA, CDR2 YSLEER. The V and J ends lost 5 bases and 6 bases, in that order; junction bases with no gene match: 8.

The chain is built from TRBV2 and TRBJ2-1; D not resolved. Germline V gives CDR1 SNHLY, CDR2 FYNNEI. The V gene lost 5 bases and the J gene lost 0 bases, with 11 bases spanning the gap. This CDR3 spans 15 amino acids. The DNA of the CDR3 is TGTGCCAGCAGTCGTGAGAGGAGCTCCTACAATGAGCAGTTCTTC. Amino acid sequence: CASSRERSSYNEQFF. Filled out from reference TRBV2 and TRBJ2-1, the complete variable domain reads EPEVTQTPSHQVTQMGQEVILRCVPISNHLYFYWYRQILGQKVEFLVSFYNNEISEKSEIFDDQFSVERPDGSNFTLKIRSTKLEDSAMYFCASSRERSSYNEQFFGPGTRLTVL.

This chain uses TRBV5-1 with TRBJ1-2; D ambiguous. CDR3 size: 13 residues. In germline, CDR1 is SGHRS, CDR2 YFSETQ. V gave up 7 bases and J gave up 4 bases, with 14 bases separating them. The CDR3 loop reads CASCCTLRYGYTF. The CDR3 coding sequence is TGCGCCAGCTGTTGCACCCTGCGCTATGGCTACACCTTC.

The chain joins TRBV24-1 to TRBJ2-3; D not resolved. V was clipped by 3 bases and J by 8 bases, with 8 bases between them. The CDR3 totals 12 residues. Germline V lookup: CDR1 KGHDR, CDR2 SFDVKD. CDR3 region: CATSDPGGTQYF. The DNA for the CDR3 is TGTGCCACCAGTGATCCGGGTGGTACGCAGTATTTT.

V usage is TRBV2 and J usage is TRBJ2-1, with 13 bases that match TRBD2. Germline CDR1 is SNHLY and CDR2 is FYNNEI. The CDR3 runs to 17 residues. The V segment lost 6 bases and the J segment 2 bases; nucleotides outside the gene matches: 7. The CDR3 DNA reads TGTGCCAGCAGCGTCAGACTAGCGGGGGGCACCTACAATGAGCAGTTCTTC. Encoded protein: CASSVRLAGGTYNEQFF.

This chain links TRBV20-1 with TRBJ2-7; no firm D call. The CDR3 has 13 residues. Between the trimmed V and J ends, which lost 6 bases and 0 bases, there was a span of 12 bases. Germline lookup yields CDR1 DFQATT and CDR2 SNEGSKA (reference sequence). The CDR3: CSASSASSYEQYF. In DNA form, the CDR3 reads TGCAGTGCCTCTTCGGCGAGCTCCTACGAGCAGTACTTC.

This clonotype turned up a few times. This sequence joins TRBV20-1 and TRBJ1-5; D is unclear. Germline lookup yields CDR1 DFQATT and CDR2 SNEGSKA (reference sequence). There are 13 residues in the CDR3. The CDR3 DNA reads TGCAGAGCGACTCAAGGGAGCAATCAGCCCCAGCATTTT. This encodes CRATQGSNQPQHF.

This chain joins TRBV27 and TRBJ2-7; D remains ambiguous. V was trimmed by 1 base and J by 2 bases, leaving 9 bases between them. The CDR3 covers 14 residues. The V gene's germline CDR1 is MNHEY and CDR2 SMNVEV (reference sequence). For the CDR3, the DNA is TGTGCCAGCAGTTTATACCCGCCCGCCTACGAGCAGTACTTC. Protein product: CASSLYPPAYEQYF.

This clonotype was seen at least ten times. The CDR3 here is CATSRDKNGELFF. CDR3 in DNA: TGTGCCACCAGCAGAGATAAAAACGGGGAGCTGTTTTTT. The rearrangement uses TRBV15 and TRBJ2-2, with D hard to call. Trimming shortened V by 0 bases and J by 7 bases, and 6 bases separated the two germline ends. Germline assignment: CDR1 LNHNV and CDR2 YYDKDF (reference sequence). The CDR3 is 13 amino acids.

This clonotype was counted a few times. V usage is TRBV19 and J usage is TRBJ2-7; 9 bases line up with TRBD1. Germline values: CDR1 LNHDA, CDR2 SQIVND (reference sequence). V trimming: 3 bases; J trimming: 4 bases; junction bases outside the gene matches: 10. This CDR3 region has 16 residues. The CDR3 reads CASSMVDGQGRYEQYF. CDR3 coding DNA: TGTGCCAGTAGTATGGTAGACGGACAGGGGAGGTACGAGCAGTACTTC.

At least ten counts were recorded for this clonotype. CDR3 nucleotides: TGTGCCAGCAGTGAGGGAGGGGGCGCCGGGGAGCTGTTTTTT. As protein: CASSEGGGAGELFF. V usage is TRBV6-1 and J usage is TRBJ2-2; D may correspond to TRBD1 or TRBD2 (7 bases each). Trimming left V 3 bases short and J 6 bases short, with 11 bases between. There are 14 residues in the CDR3. CDR1 MNHNS and CDR2 SASEGT come from the germline V gene.

The chain employs TRBV2 and TRBJ2-3; possibly TRBD2 for D (5 bases). Germline V CDR1 and CDR2: SNHLY, FYNNEI. The CDR3 consists of 16 residues. Between the trimmed V and J ends, which lost 7 bases and 0 bases, there was a span of 17 bases. CDR3 coding DNA: TGTGCCAGCATCTCCACCCTAGCCGTTAGCACAGATACGCAGTATTTT. The encoded protein is CASISTLAVSTDTQYF.

V and J are TRBV2 and TRBJ2-1, with 9 bases fitting TRBD1. This CDR3 has 16 amino acids. Trimming took 6 bases from V and 8 from J; bases not matched to a gene: 14. Per germline, CDR1 SNHLY and CDR2 FYNNEI. CDR3 amino acids: CASSRSGTGYGYEQFF. CDR3 nucleotides: TGTGCCAGCAGCCGCTCAGGGACAGGGTATGGCTATGAGCAGTTCTTC.

This rearrangement joins TRBV2 to TRBJ1-5; 10 bases are a match to TRBD1. Unmatched junction bases numbered 6, after V lost 7 bases and J lost 6 bases. CDR1 is SNHLY and CDR2 is FYNNEI in the germline V gene. The CDR3 runs to 14 residues. CDR3 sequence: CASTDRGGRQPQHF. In DNA form, the CDR3 reads TGTGCCAGCACGGACAGGGGGGGCCGTCAGCCCCAGCATTTT.

The chain joins TRBV7-9 to TRBJ2-5, with 8 bases lining up with TRBD2. Looked up from germline, CDR1 is SEHNR and CDR2 is FQNEAQ (reference sequence). V trimming: 7 bases; J trimming: 5 bases; junction bases outside the gene matches: 6. The CDR3 sequence is 13 residues long. This chain's CDR3 is CASMIRGGETQYF. Written as DNA, the CDR3 is TGTGCCAGCATGATTCGGGGGGGGGAGACCCAGTACTTC.

This sequence joins TRBV7-2 and TRBJ1-1; D is perhaps TRBD1 (5 bases). Germline assignment: CDR1 SGHTA and CDR2 FQGNSA. V was shortened by 5 bases and J by 1 base, with 11 bases between the two germline ends. The CDR3 runs to 14 residues. The CDR3 sequence: CASSRKQENTEAFF. The CDR3 DNA follows: TGTGCCAGCAGCCGTAAACAGGAGAACACTGAAGCTTTCTTT.

This clonotype was found a few times. The V call is TRBV6-2 or TRBV6-3, the J call TRBJ2-7; D is undetermined. Trimming left V 0 bases short and J 0 bases short, with 6 bases between. This CDR3 has 14 residues. Germline V gives CDR1 MNHEY, CDR2 SVGEGT. The CDR3 nucleotides read TGTGCCAGCAGTTACTCGAAAGTCTCCTACGAGCAGTACTTC. Translating it yields CASSYSKVSYEQYF.

This clonotype was counted only a few times. The rearrangement uses TRBV6-5 and TRBJ2-1, with 7 bases aligning to TRBD1. Per germline, CDR1 MNHEY and CDR2 SVGAGI. The J segment lost 5 bases and the V segment lost 0 bases, leaving 7 bases of the junction unmatched. This CDR3 is 16 amino acids long. The CDR3 DNA follows: TGTGCCAGCAGTTACTCGTTTGGGGACAGAGACAATGAGCAGTTCTTC. This translates into CASSYSFGDRDNEQFF.

The J gene is TRBJ2-7, the V gene TRBV20-1, with TRBD1 as a possible D gene (5 bases). The length of the CDR3 is 14 residues. CDR1 and CDR2 from the germline V gene are DFQATT and SNEGSKA (reference sequence). The V gene lost 7 bases and the J gene lost 0 bases, with 16 bases spanning the gap. The CDR3 is CSGLTRRDSYEQYF. The CDR3 nucleotides read TGCAGTGGCCTAACCCGCAGGGACTCCTACGAGCAGTACTTC.

This clonotype turned up a few times. The rearrangement links TRBV9 to TRBJ1-3, with a tentative D call TRBD1 (5 bases). The CDR3 consists of 17 residues. V was clipped by 0 bases and J by 0 bases, with 13 bases between them. Germline assignment: CDR1 SGDLS and CDR2 YYNGEE. CDR3 protein: CASSVGDSPSSGNTIYF. The CDR3 DNA reads TGTGCCAGCAGCGTAGGCGACAGCCCGAGCTCTGGAAACACCATATATTTT.

This clonotype was recorded at least ten times. This chain uses TRBV4-2 with TRBJ2-5; 9 bases fit TRBD1. The CDR3 loop spans 19 amino acids. The junction had 19 bases not matched to a gene; V was cut back by 3 bases and J by 5 bases. Germline V CDR1 and CDR2: LGHNA, YNFKEQ. CDR3 amino acids: CASSQRAESGDRAGETQYF. CDR3 bases: TGTGCCAGCAGCCAGAGAGCTGAAAGTGGGGACAGGGCAGGTGAGACCCAGTACTTC.

V gene TRBV7-6 combines with J gene TRBJ2-3; a weak D match, TRBD2 (5 bases). Germline CDR1 SGHVS, CDR2 FNYEAQ. Trimming took 1 base from V and 5 from J, leaving 10 bases between them. The CDR3 spans 14 residues. The CDR3 reads CASSLDPRGDTQYF. In nucleotides, the CDR3 is TGTGCCAGCAGCTTAGATCCACGGGGAGATACGCAGTATTTT.

This clonotype was counted between two and nine times. V usage is TRBV7-9 and J usage is TRBJ2-7, with 7 bases identical to TRBD1. Germline trimming cut 5 bases from V and 0 bases from J; bases unmatched to any gene: 10. This CDR3 contains 16 residues. The germline V gene encodes CDR1 SEHNR and CDR2 FQNEAQ (reference sequence). CDR3 coding DNA: TGTGCCAGCAGCCCACGGACACAGGGGAGCTCCTACGAGCAGTACTTC. This codes for CASSPRTQGSSYEQYF.